This T cell receptor beta chain was recovered during a study of human T cells and chemical hapten exposure. At the level of the study: The study enrolled mostly female patients with alopecia areata, totalis or universalis. Mainly, slight library volume differences in the pool made TCR yields vary. Study-wide findings and caveats: PT1 expanded TCR numbers rose with patch test score.

Of note for this clonotype: Its antigen is unidentified.

The authors' processing: A per-sample median of about 94,000 TCRs was observed, with counts ranging from roughly 20,000 to 750,000. TCRdb fed the RACE reads into MiXCR, producing one record per CDR3 protein. For this entry, the V and J calls and clone size follow TCRdb and not the study's own pipeline. Among approximately 340,000 distinct CDR3 sequences, approximately 6.3% were seen once, and the ten largest hold approximately 8%. This CDR3 has 14 amino acids. Germline V CDR1 and CDR2: SGDLS, YYNGEE. V lost 4 bases to trimming and J lost 3 bases, with 10 bases between them. Time point specified: patch test 1, 2 weeks after DPC sensitization. Specified treatment: therapeutic diphenylcyclopropenone sensitization with weekly scalp DPC.

The chain has TRBV9 and TRBJ1-4; D call uncertain. Sample: whole blood, taken in connection with sensitization to the hapten diphenylcyclopropenone (DPC). This receptor was identified in a woman aged 18-30 years with alopecia areata. Some clones in this sample may be carry-over from other donors' samples. CDR3 residues: CASSPFFSNEKLFF. As DNA, the CDR3 is TGTGCCAGCAGCCCATTCTTTTCTAATGAAAAACTGTTTTTT.